Sequencing of this T cell receptor beta chain was carried out in a study of Ad26.COV2.S vaccination and SARS-CoV-2 variants. V gave up 0 bases and J gave up 4 bases, with 7 bases separating them. The CDR3 loop spans 13 amino acids. Germline CDR1 and CDR2: SGDLS and YYNGEE. Sequenced by immunoSEQ multiplex PCR; TCRdb stores in-frame clones only, minus some. Of roughly 270,000 clones in the sample, around 87% are singletons; the top ten hold approximately 3.3%. Documented treatment: about 20 received Ad26.COV2.S at low or high dose, single or two shots; roughly 5 received placebo; per-sample allocation not given. Repertoires come from day 63 after the first vaccine or placebo injection. What was given as vaccine was an Ad26 vector encoding Wuhan-strain SARS-CoV-2 spike.

This chain connects TRBV9 to TRBJ1-1, with D tentatively TRBD1 (5 bases). This receptor was obtained from a person aged 18-60 years who received the Ad26.COV2.S COVID-19 vaccine or a placebo. Sequences were derived from peripheral blood, sampled in a trial of Ad26.COV2.S vaccine versus placebo. The CDR3 DNA reads TGTGCCAGCAGCGTAGCCGGGGCCACTGAAGCTTTCTTT. Translating gives CASSVAGATEAFF.